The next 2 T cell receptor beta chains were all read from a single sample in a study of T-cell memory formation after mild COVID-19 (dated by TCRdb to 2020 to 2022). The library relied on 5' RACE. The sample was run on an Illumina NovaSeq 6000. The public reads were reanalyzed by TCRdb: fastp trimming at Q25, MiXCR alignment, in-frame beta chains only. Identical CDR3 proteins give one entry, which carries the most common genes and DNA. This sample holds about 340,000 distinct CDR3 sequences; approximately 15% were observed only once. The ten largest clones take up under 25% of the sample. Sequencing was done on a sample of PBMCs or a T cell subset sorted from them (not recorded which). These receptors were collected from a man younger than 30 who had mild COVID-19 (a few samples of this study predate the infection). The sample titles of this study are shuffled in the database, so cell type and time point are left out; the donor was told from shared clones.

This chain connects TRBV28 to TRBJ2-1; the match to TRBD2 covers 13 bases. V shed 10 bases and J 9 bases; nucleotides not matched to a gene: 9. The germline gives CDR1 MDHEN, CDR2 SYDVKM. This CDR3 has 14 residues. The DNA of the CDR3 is TGTGCCACCCTACTAGCGGGGGGGCCCTTTGAGCAGTTCTTC. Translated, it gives CATLLAGGPFEQFF.

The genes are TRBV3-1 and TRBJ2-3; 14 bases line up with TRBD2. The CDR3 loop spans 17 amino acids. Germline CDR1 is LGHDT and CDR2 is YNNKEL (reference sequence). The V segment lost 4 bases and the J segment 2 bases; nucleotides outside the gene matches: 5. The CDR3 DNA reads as TGTGCCAGCAGCCCCGGACTAGCGGGGGGATACACAGATACGCAGTATTTT. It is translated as CASSPGLAGGYTDTQYF.